These T cell receptor beta chains were read from a single sample in a study of Graves' ophthalmopathy and Graves' hyperthyroidism. A single record per CDR3 protein comes from TCRdb applying MiXCR to the multiplex PCR reads. The sample records 600,000 to 650,000 distinct CDR3 sequences, 22% being singletons. The sequenced sample was peripheral blood. Receptor source: a woman between 18 and 29 years old with stable Graves' hyperthyroidism. Some clones in this sample may be carry-over from other donors' samples. CDR3s include the opening cysteine and the closing phenylalanine or tryptophan. A D gene is named only where the DNA matches it firmly. Clone size appears in some rows only: once, few, many, or a class for an expanded clone.

CDR3nt: TGTGCCAGCAGCCCTGGAGGGCCCCACACCGGGGAGCTGTTTTTT
CDR3aa: CASSPGGPHTGELFF
j_gene: TRBJ2-2
d_gene: NA
v_gene: TRBV28
abundance: many

CDR3nt: TGTGCCAGCAGCGAACGACAGGGAGGACTTGAAGCTTTCTTT
CDR3aa: CASSERQGGLEAFF
j_gene: TRBJ1-1
d_gene: TRBD1
v_gene: TRBV9
abundance: NA

CDR3nt: TGTGCCAGCAGCCCGCTATCAGGACAGGGCATTAACACTGAAGCTTCCTTT
CDR3aa: CASSPLSGQGINTEASF
j_gene: TRBJ1-1
d_gene: TRBD1
v_gene: TRBV4-2
abundance: few

CDR3nt: TGTGCCAGCAGCGGGGGGGACAGGGGCTATAATCAGCCCCAGCATTTT
CDR3aa: CASSGGDRGYNQPQHF
j_gene: TRBJ1-5
d_gene: TRBD1
v_gene: TRBV11-2
abundance: NA

CDR3nt: TGCGCCAGCAGCCAAACGTTGGGGTTTCCTGGCTACACCTTC
CDR3aa: CASSQTLGFPGYTF
j_gene: TRBJ1-2
d_gene: NA
v_gene: TRBV4-1
abundance: few

CDR3nt: TGTGCCAGCTCCTCTACAGGGTACGGGGCCAACGTCCTGACTTTC
CDR3aa: CASSSTGYGANVLTF
j_gene: TRBJ2-6
d_gene: NA
v_gene: TRBV18
abundance: NA

CDR3nt: TGCAGTGCTAGGTCAGGGGCTGGGGCCAACGTCCTGACTTTC
CDR3aa: CSARSGAGANVLTF
j_gene: TRBJ2-6
d_gene: NA
v_gene: TRBV20-1
abundance: NA

CDR3nt: TGTGCCAGCAGTTTCGAATTCTCGGGGCCCCAGCATTTT
CDR3aa: CASSFEFSGPQHF
j_gene: TRBJ1-5
d_gene: NA
v_gene: TRBV28
abundance: once

CDR3nt: TGTGCCAGCAGCCAAGCCGGTCAGGGTAATTCACCCCTCCACTTT
CDR3aa: CASSQAGQGNSPLHF
j_gene: TRBJ1-6
d_gene: NA
v_gene: TRBV14
abundance: many

CDR3nt: TGCGCCAGCAGCCTACAGGGAGAAAGAACTGAAGCTTTCTTT
CDR3aa: CASSLQGERTEAFF
j_gene: TRBJ1-1
d_gene: NA
v_gene: TRBV5-1
abundance: NA

CDR3nt: TGTGCCAGCAGCGTAGCCCGAAGGGGCCCCCCCACCGGGGAGCTGTTTTTT
CDR3aa: CASSVARRGPPTGELFF
j_gene: TRBJ2-2
d_gene: NA
v_gene: TRBV9
abundance: once

CDR3nt: TGTGCCAGTAGTATTCGGGGTTCCTCCTTCTACACCGGGGAGCTGTTTTTT
CDR3aa: CASSIRGSSFYTGELFF
j_gene: TRBJ2-2
d_gene: NA
v_gene: TRBV19
abundance: few

CDR3nt: TGTGCCAGCAGTTTTTTCAGCGGGGGGCTTTCCTTCTACGAACAGTACTTC
CDR3aa: CASSFFSGGLSFYEQYF
j_gene: TRBJ2-7
d_gene: TRBD2
v_gene: TRBV28
abundance: NA

CDR3nt: TGTGCCACCAGCAGAGAAGTGAAGGGGATGAACACTGAAGCTTTCTTT
CDR3aa: CATSREVKGMNTEAFF
j_gene: TRBJ1-1
d_gene: NA
v_gene: TRBV15
abundance: NA

CDR3nt: TGTGCCAGTAGTATGAGGAGTCAGACCGTATATAGCAATCAGCCCCAGCATTTT
CDR3aa: CASSMRSQTVYSNQPQHF
j_gene: TRBJ1-5
d_gene: NA
v_gene: TRBV19
abundance: many

CDR3nt: TGTGCCAGCAGCACCAACAGGGGGCCTGAAGCTTTCTTT
CDR3aa: CASSTNRGPEAFF
j_gene: TRBJ1-1
d_gene: TRBD1
v_gene: TRBV6-1
abundance: many

CDR3nt: TGTGCCAGCAGACCGGTCCCAGGCACTGAAGCTTTCTTT
CDR3aa: CASRPVPGTEAFF
j_gene: TRBJ1-1
d_gene: NA
v_gene: TRBV27
abundance: NA

CDR3nt: TGTGCCAGCAGCGCGGGACAGGGTTTTGAGCAGTACTTC
CDR3aa: CASSAGQGFEQYF
j_gene: TRBJ2-7
d_gene: TRBD1
v_gene: TRBV9
abundance: many

CDR3nt: TGTGCCAGCAGTAAGACAGGGGTTGAGACCCAGTACTTC
CDR3aa: CASSKTGVETQYF
j_gene: TRBJ2-5
d_gene: TRBD1
v_gene: TRBV6-1
abundance: many

CDR3nt: TGTGCCATCAGAATCGGGGTAGCGGGGTCCCAAGAGACCCAGTACTTC
CDR3aa: CAIRIGVAGSQETQYF
j_gene: TRBJ2-5
d_gene: TRBD2
v_gene: TRBV10-3
abundance: few

CDR3nt: TGTGCCAGCACCATTTGGACAGGGGGCAACACCGGGGAGCTGTTTTTT
CDR3aa: CASTIWTGGNTGELFF
j_gene: TRBJ2-2
d_gene: TRBD1
v_gene: TRBV12-3/TRBV12-4
abundance: NA

CDR3nt: TGTGCCAGCAGAGCGGGGGCTTACGAGCAGTACTTC
CDR3aa: CASRAGAYEQYF
j_gene: TRBJ2-7
d_gene: TRBD2
v_gene: TRBV2
abundance: NA

CDR3nt: TGCAGTGCTAGAGAGCCAGGGGACGAGTACGAGCAGTACTTC
CDR3aa: CSAREPGDEYEQYF
j_gene: TRBJ2-7
d_gene: NA
v_gene: TRBV20-1
abundance: NA

CDR3nt: TGTGCCAGCAGCCCCCTCGACTTCCTAGCCAAAAACATTCAGTACTTC
CDR3aa: CASSPLDFLAKNIQYF
j_gene: TRBJ2-4
d_gene: NA
v_gene: TRBV7-2
abundance: many

CDR3nt: TGTGCCTGGAGTCGCACCTCTGGGGCCAACGTCCTGACTTTC
CDR3aa: CAWSRTSGANVLTF
j_gene: TRBJ2-6
d_gene: NA
v_gene: TRBV30
abundance: NA

CDR3nt: TGTGCCAGTAGTATTGGCAACTCCTACGAGCAGTACTTC
CDR3aa: CASSIGNSYEQYF
j_gene: TRBJ2-7
d_gene: NA
v_gene: TRBV19
abundance: many

CDR3nt: TGTGCCAGCATAAGGGGAATAGCGGGAGATGGCTTGGAGACCCAGTACTTC
CDR3aa: CASIRGIAGDGLETQYF
j_gene: TRBJ2-5
d_gene: TRBD2
v_gene: TRBV11-2
abundance: NA

CDR3nt: TGTGCCAGCAGTTCCCCCGGGGTCGGCTATGGCTACACCTTC
CDR3aa: CASSSPGVGYGYTF
j_gene: TRBJ1-2
d_gene: NA
v_gene: TRBV7-3
abundance: NA

CDR3nt: TGTGCCAGCAGTGAAACGGGACAGGGGACTGAAGCTTTCTTT
CDR3aa: CASSETGQGTEAFF
j_gene: TRBJ1-1
d_gene: TRBD1
v_gene: TRBV6-1
abundance: many

CDR3nt: TGCGCCAGCAGCTTAGGGCGCGTAAGCACAGATACGCAGTATTTT
CDR3aa: CASSLGRVSTDTQYF
j_gene: TRBJ2-3
d_gene: NA
v_gene: TRBV5-1
abundance: once

CDR3nt: TGTGCCTGGGAACAGACTAGCGGGGCTAAGCAGTACTTC
CDR3aa: CAWEQTSGAKQYF
j_gene: TRBJ2-7
d_gene: TRBD2
v_gene: TRBV30
abundance: many

CDR3nt: TGTGCCAGCAGTTACGGAATAGGGACTAGCGGGGTTGGTGAGCAGTTCTTC
CDR3aa: CASSYGIGTSGVGEQFF
j_gene: TRBJ2-1
d_gene: TRBD2
v_gene: TRBV6-2/TRBV6-3
abundance: NA

CDR3nt: TGTGCCAGCAGTTCCGGCGGTGTGAACTATGGCTACACCTTC
CDR3aa: CASSSGGVNYGYTF
j_gene: TRBJ1-2
d_gene: NA
v_gene: TRBV12-3/TRBV12-4
abundance: NA

CDR3nt: TGTGCCAACCAAGGGGAGGGGGGCACTGAAGCTTTCTTT
CDR3aa: CANQGEGGTEAFF
j_gene: TRBJ1-1
d_gene: NA
v_gene: TRBV12-3/TRBV12-4
abundance: many

CDR3nt: TGTGCCAGCAGTTACGAGGAACTAGCGGGGAACACCGGGGAGCTGTTTTTT
CDR3aa: CASSYEELAGNTGELFF
j_gene: TRBJ2-2
d_gene: TRBD2
v_gene: TRBV6-5
abundance: few

CDR3nt: TGTGCCAGCAGCTTAATCAGGGCCGGAGGCGGCAATCAGCCCCAGCATTTT
CDR3aa: CASSLIRAGGGNQPQHF
j_gene: TRBJ1-5
d_gene: NA
v_gene: TRBV5-4
abundance: NA

CDR3nt: TGTGCCAGCAGCGCCGGGTCCGCTTTTTCACCCCTCCACTTT
CDR3aa: CASSAGSAFSPLHF
j_gene: TRBJ1-6
d_gene: NA
v_gene: TRBV13
abundance: NA

CDR3nt: TGTGCCAGCAGACCGGGACAGTTTAGCAATCAGCCCCAGCATTTT
CDR3aa: CASRPGQFSNQPQHF
j_gene: TRBJ1-5
d_gene: TRBD1
v_gene: TRBV12-3/TRBV12-4
abundance: NA

CDR3nt: TGTGCCAGTAGTGACAGGCCAGGGGCCAACGTCCTGACTTTC
CDR3aa: CASSDRPGANVLTF
j_gene: TRBJ2-6
d_gene: NA
v_gene: TRBV19
abundance: many

CDR3nt: TGTGCCAGCAGCCCCCCGACGGACAGGCCCAACACTGAAGCTTTCTTT
CDR3aa: CASSPPTDRPNTEAFF
j_gene: TRBJ1-1
d_gene: TRBD1
v_gene: TRBV11-1
abundance: NA

CDR3nt: TGTGCCAGCTCACCACCGTCTGGACAGGGTTTTTCACCCCTCCACTTT
CDR3aa: CASSPPSGQGFSPLHF
j_gene: TRBJ1-6
d_gene: TRBD1
v_gene: TRBV18
abundance: many

CDR3nt: TGTGCCAGCAGTGAACATTTGGGGGTTGGGAATCAGCCCCAGCATTTT
CDR3aa: CASSEHLGVGNQPQHF
j_gene: TRBJ1-5
d_gene: NA
v_gene: TRBV6-1
abundance: many

CDR3nt: TGTGCCAGCAGTTACCGCAACACAGATACGCAGTATTTT
CDR3aa: CASSYRNTDTQYF
j_gene: TRBJ2-3
d_gene: NA
v_gene: TRBV6-5
abundance: NA

CDR3nt: TGTGCCAGCAGTGGTCTTACAGGGGTGGGTGGTTCACCCCTCCACTTT
CDR3aa: CASSGLTGVGGSPLHF
j_gene: TRBJ1-6
d_gene: TRBD1
v_gene: TRBV12-3/TRBV12-4
abundance: many

CDR3nt: TGTGCCTGGAGTAGAGGCTTCTCTGGGGCCAACGTCCTGACTTTC
CDR3aa: CAWSRGFSGANVLTF
j_gene: TRBJ2-6
d_gene: NA
v_gene: TRBV30
abundance: many

CDR3nt: TGTGCCAGCGGACAGGGGGCGAGGGATCAGCCCCAGCATTTT
CDR3aa: CASGQGARDQPQHF
j_gene: TRBJ1-5
d_gene: TRBD1
v_gene: TRBV12-3/TRBV12-4
abundance: many

CDR3nt: TGTGCCAGTAGTCCCCGAGAGAGAACAAGGAGGTACACCTTC
CDR3aa: CASSPRERTRRYTF
j_gene: TRBJ1-2
d_gene: NA
v_gene: TRBV19
abundance: many

CDR3nt: TGTGCCAGCAGCCAAGGAGGCGCTAGCGGGAGCGAGACCCAGTACTTC
CDR3aa: CASSQGGASGSETQYF
j_gene: TRBJ2-5
d_gene: TRBD2
v_gene: TRBV14
abundance: NA

CDR3nt: TGTGCCAGTAGTGGAACAGTCACCTCTGGAAACACCATATATTTT
CDR3aa: CASSGTVTSGNTIYF
j_gene: TRBJ1-3
d_gene: NA
v_gene: TRBV19
abundance: NA

CDR3nt: TGTGCCGGCAGTGAAGCAGCCTCCTATGGCTACACCTTC
CDR3aa: CAGSEAASYGYTF
j_gene: TRBJ1-2
d_gene: NA
v_gene: TRBV2
abundance: many

CDR3nt: TGTGCCAGTATCAAAATAGGAACCGCGAACACCGGGGAGCTGTTTTTT
CDR3aa: CASIKIGTANTGELFF
j_gene: TRBJ2-2
d_gene: NA
v_gene: TRBV19
abundance: NA

CDR3nt: TGTGCCAGCAGTTTTGGTATGAACACTGAAGCTTTCTTT
CDR3aa: CASSFGMNTEAFF
j_gene: TRBJ1-1
d_gene: NA
v_gene: TRBV12-3/TRBV12-4
abundance: many

CDR3nt: TGTGCCATCAGAAATTCGGACAGTAATCAGCCCCAGCATTTT
CDR3aa: CAIRNSDSNQPQHF
j_gene: TRBJ1-5
d_gene: NA
v_gene: TRBV10-3
abundance: many

CDR3nt: TGTGCCACCAGTGACACGGACAGGGGGGATGGCTACACCTTC
CDR3aa: CATSDTDRGDGYTF
j_gene: TRBJ1-2
d_gene: TRBD1
v_gene: TRBV24-1
abundance: many

CDR3nt: TGTGCCAGCACAACTCCGGGGACAGGGGGTTTACAAACGTACTTC
CDR3aa: CASTTPGTGGLQTYF
j_gene: TRBJ2-7
d_gene: TRBD1
v_gene: TRBV28
abundance: NA

CDR3nt: TGTGCCAGCAGTTTAGGGATAGGGGGGACCGGGGAGCTGTTTTTT
CDR3aa: CASSLGIGGTGELFF
j_gene: TRBJ2-2
d_gene: NA
v_gene: TRBV12-3/TRBV12-4
abundance: NA

CDR3nt: TGTGCCAGCAGTTTTGGTCCGGAGAACACTGAAGCTTTCTTT
CDR3aa: CASSFGPENTEAFF
j_gene: TRBJ1-1
d_gene: NA
v_gene: TRBV27
abundance: NA

CDR3nt: TGTGCCACCAGCAGCAGGGGCGATGGCACCGGGGAGCTGTTTTTT
CDR3aa: CATSSRGDGTGELFF
j_gene: TRBJ2-2
d_gene: NA
v_gene: TRBV15
abundance: many

CDR3nt: TGCAGTGCTAGAGATGGGGCAGGGGGCGCGTATGAGACCCAGTACTTC
CDR3aa: CSARDGAGGAYETQYF
j_gene: TRBJ2-5
d_gene: TRBD1
v_gene: TRBV20-1
abundance: many